The next 13 T cell receptor beta chains were all read from a single sample in a study of blood T cell repertoires in COVID-19. Sequenced by immunoSEQ multiplex PCR; TCRdb stores in-frame clones only, minus some. The profile shows 200,000 to 250,000 clones, 87% of them singletons. The specimen sequenced was peripheral blood. Every receptor here comes from a woman aged 18-29 years who had recovered from COVID-19.

V and J are TRBV30 and TRBJ2-7, with 10 bases matching TRBD2. In germline, CDR1 is GTSNPN, CDR2 SVGIG (reference sequence). V was clipped by 2 bases and J by 4 bases; unmatched bases: 5. There are 14 residues in the CDR3. DNA for the CDR3: TGTGCCTGGAGTCCCCTAGCGGGAGTATACGAGCAGTACTTC. Its protein is CAWSPLAGVYEQYF.

This chain connects TRBV30 to TRBJ2-7; TRBD2 matches at 10 bases. The CDR3 spans 15 residues. V lost 0 bases and J lost 3; bases outside the gene matches: 5. Germline V gene lookup returns CDR1 GTSNPN and CDR2 SVGIG (reference sequence). CDR3 sequence reads: CAWSVTSGTFYEQYF. DNA for the CDR3: TGTGCCTGGAGTGTAACTAGCGGGACATTCTACGAGCAGTACTTC.

The chain recombines TRBV2 with TRBJ2-6; D is perhaps TRBD1 (6 bases). Germline values: CDR1 SNHLY, CDR2 FYNNEI. This CDR3 region has 15 residues. The V gene lost 6 bases and the J gene lost 2 bases, with 11 bases spanning the gap. CDR3 bases: TGTGCCAGCAGGAGTAGGGACACTGGGGCCAACGTCCTGACTTTC. Translated: CASRSRDTGANVLTF.

The chain links TRBV24-1 to TRBJ2-1; perhaps TRBD1 as D (7 bases). Trimming took 3 bases from V and 6 from J, leaving 20 bases between them. This CDR3 spans 17 amino acids. The germline V gene encodes CDR1 KGHDR and CDR2 SFDVKD. CDR3 region: CATSDPRQGGVGNEQFF. CDR3 bases: TGTGCCACCAGTGATCCCCGACAGGGAGGAGTAGGCAATGAGCAGTTCTTC.

V usage is TRBV7-6 and J usage is TRBJ1-1, with a possible D match to TRBD1 (5 bases). This CDR3 spans 14 amino acids. CDR1 is SGHVS, CDR2 FNYEAQ, per germline. The V end was cut by 1 base, the J end by 2 bases, with 8 bases between. The CDR3 sequence: CASSLDRRNTEAFF. The CDR3 DNA reads as TGTGCCAGCAGCTTAGACAGGAGAAACACTGAAGCTTTCTTT.

This chain joins TRBV7-3 and TRBJ2-3; D ambiguous. The CDR3 spans 14 residues. Germline CDR1 reads SGHTA; CDR2 reads FQGTGA. Deletions cut 1 base from V and 2 bases from J, with 7 bases between. This CDR3 reads CASSLIGNTDTQYF. The CDR3 region has the DNA TGTGCCAGCAGCTTAATTGGCAACACAGATACGCAGTATTTT.

This clone was observed a handful of times. The rearrangement links TRBV28 to TRBJ1-2, with 7 bases aligning to TRBD1. The ends lost 3 bases at V and 4 bases at J; junction bases unmatched: 8. The length of the CDR3 is 15 residues. CDR1 is MDHEN and CDR2 is SYDVKM in the germline V gene. This CDR3 reads CASSLEMTGFYGYTF. In nucleotides, the CDR3 is TGTGCCAGCAGTTTGGAGATGACAGGGTTCTATGGCTACACCTTC.

The rearrangement links TRBV25-1 to TRBJ2-2, with TRBD1 matching 11 bases. The germline gives CDR1 MGHDK, CDR2 SYGVNS. The CDR3 is 16 amino acids. The J segment lost 5 bases and the V segment lost 4 bases, leaving 6 bases of the junction unmatched. The CDR3 sequence: CASSVGQGAYTGELFF. In DNA, the CDR3 is TGTGCCAGCAGTGTAGGACAGGGGGCTTATACCGGGGAGCTGTTTTTT.

This clone has just a few counts. The chain carries TRBV4-1 and TRBJ2-1, with 7 bases fitting TRBD2. Germline V CDR1 and CDR2: MGHRA, YSYEKL. Trimming at V came to 6 bases and at J to 10 bases, leaving 9 bases not matched to a gene. The CDR3 is 13 amino acids. CDR3 in DNA: TGCGCCAGCAGTCCAATTGCTAGCGGAGAGCAGTTCTTC. Translation: CASSPIASGEQFF.

This sequence joins TRBV4-2 and TRBJ1-1; D is perhaps TRBD1 (6 bases). The germline V gene has CDR1 LGHNA and CDR2 YNFKEQ. V was clipped by 1 base and J by 0 bases, with 9 bases between them. The CDR3 consists of 15 residues. CDR3 DNA sequence: TGTGCCAGCAGCCAAGGGACAGTCATGAACACTGAAGCTTTCTTT. Encoded protein: CASSQGTVMNTEAFF.

This clone was seen a handful of times. CDR3 region: CATTTGGLYNEQFF. The CDR3 coding sequence is TGTGCCACGACGACAGGGGGTCTCTACAATGAGCAGTTCTTC. The chain has TRBV27 and TRBJ2-1; 9 bases align to TRBD1. CDR3 length: 14 amino acids. Germline trimming cut 10 bases from V and 3 bases from J; bases unmatched to any gene: 7. Germline CDR1 MNHEY, CDR2 SMNVEV (reference sequence).

The V gene is TRBV20-1, the J gene TRBJ1-2; D ambiguous. This CDR3 has 11 amino acids. V was trimmed by 4 bases and J by 5 bases, leaving 8 bases between them. CDR1 and CDR2 (germline): DFQATT, SNEGSKA (reference sequence). The CDR3 DNA reads TGCAGTGCTATCCCCAGATATGGCTACACCTTC. It is translated as CSAIPRYGYTF.

The rearrangement joins TRBV6-5 to TRBJ2-7; no clear D gene. Trimming shortened V by 6 bases and J by 4 bases, and 10 bases separated the two germline ends. Germline V lookup: CDR1 MNHEY, CDR2 SVGAGI. CDR3 size: 12 residues. CDR3 nucleotide sequence: TGTGCCAGCAGATCGAACCGGTACGAGCAGTACTTC. This codes for CASRSNRYEQYF.